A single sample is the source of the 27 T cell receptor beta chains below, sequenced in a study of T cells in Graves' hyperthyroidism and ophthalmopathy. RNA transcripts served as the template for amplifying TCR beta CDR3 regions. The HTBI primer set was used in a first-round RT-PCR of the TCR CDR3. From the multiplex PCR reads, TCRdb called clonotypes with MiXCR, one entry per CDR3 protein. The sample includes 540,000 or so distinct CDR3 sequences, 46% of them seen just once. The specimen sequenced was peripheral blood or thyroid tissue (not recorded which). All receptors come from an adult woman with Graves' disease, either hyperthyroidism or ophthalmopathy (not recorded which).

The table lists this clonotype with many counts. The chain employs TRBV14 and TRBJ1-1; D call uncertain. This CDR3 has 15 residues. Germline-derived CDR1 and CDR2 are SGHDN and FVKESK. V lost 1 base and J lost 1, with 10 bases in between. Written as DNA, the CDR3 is TGTGCCAGCAGCCAAGTTCCGGCGGAGAACACTGAAGCTTTCTTT. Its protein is CASSQVPAENTEAFF. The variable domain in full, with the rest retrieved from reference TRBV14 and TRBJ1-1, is EAGVTQFPSHSVIEKGQTVTLRCDPISGHDNLYWYRRVMGKEIKFLLHFVKESKQDESGMPNNRFLAERTGGTYSTLKVQPAELEDSGVYFCASSQVPAENTEAFFGQGTRLTVV.

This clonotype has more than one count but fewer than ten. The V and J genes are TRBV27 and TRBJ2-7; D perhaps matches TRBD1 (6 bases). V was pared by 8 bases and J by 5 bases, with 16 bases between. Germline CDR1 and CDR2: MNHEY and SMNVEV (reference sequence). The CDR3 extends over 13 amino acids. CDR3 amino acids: CASRTGTSHEQYF. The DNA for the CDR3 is TGTGCCAGCCGAACCGGGACATCCCACGAGCAGTACTTC.

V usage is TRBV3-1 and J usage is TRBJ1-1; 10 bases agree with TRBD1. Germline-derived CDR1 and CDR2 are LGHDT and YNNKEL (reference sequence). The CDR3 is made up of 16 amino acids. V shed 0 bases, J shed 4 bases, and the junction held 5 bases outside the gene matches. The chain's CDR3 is CASSQDGQGVGTEAFF. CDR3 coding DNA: TGTGCCAGCAGCCAAGATGGACAGGGGGTTGGCACTGAAGCTTTCTTT.

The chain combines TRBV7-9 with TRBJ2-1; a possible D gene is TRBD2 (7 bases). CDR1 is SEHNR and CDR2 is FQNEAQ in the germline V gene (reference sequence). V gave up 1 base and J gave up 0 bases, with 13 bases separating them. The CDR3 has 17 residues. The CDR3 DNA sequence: TGTGCCAGCAGCTTAGGACGGGGGGCTAACTCCTACAATGAGCAGTTCTTC. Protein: CASSLGRGANSYNEQFF.

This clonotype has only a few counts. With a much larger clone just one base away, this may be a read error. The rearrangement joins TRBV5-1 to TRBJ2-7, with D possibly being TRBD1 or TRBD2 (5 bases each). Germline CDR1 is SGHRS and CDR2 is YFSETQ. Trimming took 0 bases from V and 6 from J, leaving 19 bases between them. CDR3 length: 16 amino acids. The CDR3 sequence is CASSLAGATTLSEQYF. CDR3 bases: TGCGCCAGCAGCTTGGCCGGGGCCACCACTCTAAGCGAGCAGTACTTC.

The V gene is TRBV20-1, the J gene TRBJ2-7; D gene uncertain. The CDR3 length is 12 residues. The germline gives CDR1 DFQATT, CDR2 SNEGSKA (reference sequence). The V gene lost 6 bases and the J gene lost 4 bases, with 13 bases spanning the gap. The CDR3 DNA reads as TGCAGTGCGACCGACGATTATTACGAGCAGTACTTC. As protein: CSATDDYYEQYF.

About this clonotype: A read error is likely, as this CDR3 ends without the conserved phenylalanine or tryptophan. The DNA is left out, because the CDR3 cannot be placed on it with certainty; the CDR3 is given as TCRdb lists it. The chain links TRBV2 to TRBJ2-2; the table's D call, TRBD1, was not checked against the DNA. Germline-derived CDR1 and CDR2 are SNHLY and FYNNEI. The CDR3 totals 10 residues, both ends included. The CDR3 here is CASSAGQLFY.

The CDR3 protein is CASSYPWGLRGYEQYF. The CDR3, as DNA: TGTGCCAGCAGTTACCCGTGGGGACTACGCGGGTACGAGCAGTACTTC. The rearrangement links TRBV6-5 to TRBJ2-7; 7 bases are shared with TRBD2. The trim removed 2 bases at V and 4 bases at J, leaving 11 bases unmatched. The CDR3 loop spans 16 amino acids. Germline V gene sequence: CDR1 MNHEY, CDR2 SVGAGI.

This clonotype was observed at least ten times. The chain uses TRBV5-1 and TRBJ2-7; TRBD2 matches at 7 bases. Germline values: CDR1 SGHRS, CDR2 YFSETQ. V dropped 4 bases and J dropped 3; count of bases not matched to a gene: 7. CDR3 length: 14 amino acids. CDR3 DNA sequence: TGCGCCAGCAGCCCCCGGACTAGGAACTACGAGCAGTACTTC. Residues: CASSPRTRNYEQYF.

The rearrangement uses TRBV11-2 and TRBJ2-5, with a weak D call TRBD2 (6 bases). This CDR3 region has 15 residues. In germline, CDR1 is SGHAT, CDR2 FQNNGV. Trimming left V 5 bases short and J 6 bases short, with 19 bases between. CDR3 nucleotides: TGTGCCAGCAGCCAGCCCAATGGAGGGATAAAGACCCAGTACTTC. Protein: CASSQPNGGIKTQYF.

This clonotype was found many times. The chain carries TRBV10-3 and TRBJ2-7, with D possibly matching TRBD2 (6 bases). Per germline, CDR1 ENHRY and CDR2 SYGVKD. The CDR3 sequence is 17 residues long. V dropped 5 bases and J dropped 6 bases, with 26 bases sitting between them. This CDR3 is CAISPTEGRGRMSEQYF. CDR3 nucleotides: TGTGCCATCAGTCCAACCGAGGGGCGGGGACGTATGTCCGAGCAGTACTTC.

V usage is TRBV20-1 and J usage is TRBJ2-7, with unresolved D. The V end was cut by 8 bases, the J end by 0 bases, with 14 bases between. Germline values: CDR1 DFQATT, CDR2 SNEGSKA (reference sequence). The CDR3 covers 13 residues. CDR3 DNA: TGCAGTTCGCTCCGTCGGGCCTCCTACGAGCAGTACTTC. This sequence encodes CSSLRRASYEQYF.

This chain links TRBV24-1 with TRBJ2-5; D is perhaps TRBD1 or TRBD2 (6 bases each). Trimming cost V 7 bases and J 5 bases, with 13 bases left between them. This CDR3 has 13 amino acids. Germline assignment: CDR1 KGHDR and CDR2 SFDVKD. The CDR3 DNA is TGTGCCACCAGGGGACTGGGGGCGGAGACCCAGTACTTC. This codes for CATRGLGAETQYF.

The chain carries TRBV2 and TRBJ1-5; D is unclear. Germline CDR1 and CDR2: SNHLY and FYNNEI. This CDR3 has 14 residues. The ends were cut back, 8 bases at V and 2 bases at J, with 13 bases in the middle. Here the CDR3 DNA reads TGTGCCAGCCCCTCGGGGAATGGCAATCAGCCCCAGCATTTT. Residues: CASPSGNGNQPQHF.

CDR3 nucleotide sequence: TGCAGCGTTCCCAACCAGGGGGACGGTTTCAATGAGCAGTTCTTC. Its translation: CSVPNQGDGFNEQFF. This chain uses TRBV29-1 with TRBJ2-1, with 7 bases that match TRBD1. CDR1 is SQVTM, CDR2 ANQGSEA, per germline. The CDR3 is 15 amino acids. V trimming: 5 bases; J trimming: 6 bases; junction bases outside the gene matches: 13.

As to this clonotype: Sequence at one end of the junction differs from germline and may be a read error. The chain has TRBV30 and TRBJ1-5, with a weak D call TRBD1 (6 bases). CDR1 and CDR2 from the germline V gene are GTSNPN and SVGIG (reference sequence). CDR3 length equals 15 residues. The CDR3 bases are TGTGCCTGGACGCGGGGCAGGGGAAGCAGTCAGCCCCAGCATTTT. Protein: CAWTRGRGSSQPQHF.

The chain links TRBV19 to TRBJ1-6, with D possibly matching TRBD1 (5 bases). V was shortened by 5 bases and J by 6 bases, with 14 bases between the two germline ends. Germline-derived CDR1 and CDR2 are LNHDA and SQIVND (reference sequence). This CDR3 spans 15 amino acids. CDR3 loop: CASSQRGRINSPLHF. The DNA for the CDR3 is TGTGCCAGTAGTCAAAGGGGACGGATTAATTCACCCCTCCACTTT.

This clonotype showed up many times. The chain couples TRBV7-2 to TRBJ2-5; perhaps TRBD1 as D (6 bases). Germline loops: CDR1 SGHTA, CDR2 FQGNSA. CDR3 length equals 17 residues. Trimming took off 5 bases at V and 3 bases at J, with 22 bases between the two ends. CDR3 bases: TGTGCCAGCAGCCATTTCGTGGCCACAGGGATTGAAGAGACCCAGTACTTC. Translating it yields CASSHFVATGIEETQYF.

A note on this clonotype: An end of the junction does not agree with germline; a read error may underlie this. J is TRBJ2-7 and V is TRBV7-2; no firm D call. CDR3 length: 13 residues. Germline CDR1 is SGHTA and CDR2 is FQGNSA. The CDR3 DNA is TGTGCCAGCAGCCAAGATAAGAGTCAGGAGCCGTACTTC. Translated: CASSQDKSQEPYF.

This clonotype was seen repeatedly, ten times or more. CDR3 DNA sequence: TGTGCCAGCAGACCCCCTAGGGCGGGAGCAGACGAGCAGTACTTC. This codes for CASRPPRAGADEQYF. This chain connects TRBV6-5 to TRBJ2-7; 7 bases are a match to TRBD2. V lost 6 bases to trimming and J lost 5 bases; unmatched junction nucleotides: 13. Germline CDR1 reads MNHEY; CDR2 reads SVGAGI. The CDR3 length is 15 residues.

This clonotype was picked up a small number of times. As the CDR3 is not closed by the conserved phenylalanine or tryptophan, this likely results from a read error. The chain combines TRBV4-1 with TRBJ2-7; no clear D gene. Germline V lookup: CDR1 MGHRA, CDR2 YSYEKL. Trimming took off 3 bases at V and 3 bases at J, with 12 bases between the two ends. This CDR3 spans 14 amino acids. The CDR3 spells CASSQGRFLYEQYL. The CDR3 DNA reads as TGCGCCAGCAGCCAGGGCAGGTTCCTCTACGAGCAGTACCTC.

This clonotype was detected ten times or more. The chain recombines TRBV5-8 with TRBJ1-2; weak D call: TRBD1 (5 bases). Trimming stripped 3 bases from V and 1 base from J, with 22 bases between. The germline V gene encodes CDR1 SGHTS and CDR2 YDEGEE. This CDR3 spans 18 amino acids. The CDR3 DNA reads TGTGCCAGCAGCTCCCCAGGCGCAGAAACGGGGGTTAACTATGGCTACACCTTC. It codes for CASSSPGAETGVNYGYTF.

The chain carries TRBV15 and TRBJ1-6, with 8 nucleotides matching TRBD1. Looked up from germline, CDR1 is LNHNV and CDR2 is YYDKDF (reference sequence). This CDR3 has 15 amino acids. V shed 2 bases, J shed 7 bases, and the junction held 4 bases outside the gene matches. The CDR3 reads CATSRSGQGNSPLHF. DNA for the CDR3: TGTGCCACCAGCAGATCCGGACAGGGAAATTCACCCCTCCACTTT.

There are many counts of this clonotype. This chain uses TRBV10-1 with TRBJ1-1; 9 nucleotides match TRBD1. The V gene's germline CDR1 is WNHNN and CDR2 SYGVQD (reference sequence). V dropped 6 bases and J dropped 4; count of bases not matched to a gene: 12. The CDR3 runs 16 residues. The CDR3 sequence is CASRRQGVRLSTEAFF. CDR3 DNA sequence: TGCGCCAGCAGACGACAGGGGGTACGACTCTCCACTGAAGCTTTCTTT.

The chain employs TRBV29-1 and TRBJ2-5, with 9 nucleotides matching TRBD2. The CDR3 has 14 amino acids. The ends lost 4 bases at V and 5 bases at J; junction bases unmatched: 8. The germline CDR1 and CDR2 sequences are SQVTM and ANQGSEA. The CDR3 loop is CSVARASGTETQYF. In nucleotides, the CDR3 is TGCAGCGTTGCCAGGGCTAGCGGGACGGAGACCCAGTACTTC.

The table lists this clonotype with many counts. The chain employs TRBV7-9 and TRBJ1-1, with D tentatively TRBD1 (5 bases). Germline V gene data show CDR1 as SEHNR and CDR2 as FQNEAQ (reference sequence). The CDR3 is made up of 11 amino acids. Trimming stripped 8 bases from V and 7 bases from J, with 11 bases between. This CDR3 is CASGTSGEAFF. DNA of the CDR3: TGTGCCAGCGGGACTTCCGGTGAAGCTTTCTTT.

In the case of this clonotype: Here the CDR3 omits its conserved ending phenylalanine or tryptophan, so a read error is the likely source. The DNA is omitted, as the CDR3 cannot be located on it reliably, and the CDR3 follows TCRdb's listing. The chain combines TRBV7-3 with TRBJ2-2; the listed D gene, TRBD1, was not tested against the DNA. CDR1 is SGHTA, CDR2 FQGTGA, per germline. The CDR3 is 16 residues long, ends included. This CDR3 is CASSSEARGDTGELVL.